The clone carrying this TCR beta chain rates as medium-sized. What it binds is not known. V trimming: 3 bases; J trimming: 9 bases; junction bases outside the gene matches: 10. The CDR3 has 15 residues. The germline V gene encodes CDR1 PRHDT and CDR2 FYEKMQ (reference sequence). Treatment of any kind had been given to no patient before thyroid surgery. Original data processing: The authors used CDR3 differences across clinicopathological groups to build a distant-metastasis classifier for papillary thyroid cancer. With MiXCR, TCRdb reprocessed the PCR reads. The V and J calls and clone size come from TCRdb's table, not from the authors' own analysis. The repertoire holds 2,000 to 3,000 clones, over 25% seen once, with over 20% in the top ten. The data are from a study of metastatic and nonmetastatic thyroid tumors. Study details: Repertoires from malignant and benign thyroid patients were compared across blood and tumor or nodule tissue.

The study's findings and limits: Malignant thyroid tumors reportedly had TCR beta diversity that was significantly higher than in benign nodules, in blood and tumor.

The chain is built from TRBV13 and TRBJ2-1; 8 nucleotides agree with TRBD1. Material: tumor tissue. The source is a female donor with papillary thyroid cancer or a benign thyroid nodule (not recorded which). Some clones in this sample may be carry-over from other donors' samples. The CDR3 nucleotides read TGTGCCAGCAGCTTCAACAGGGGGTATGGTAGTGAGCAGTTCTTC. Protein: CASSFNRGYGSEQFF. Using reference TRBV13 and TRBJ2-1 for the parts outside the CDR3, the full variable domain is AAGVIQSPRHLIKEKRETATLKCYPIPRHDTVYWYQQGPGQDPQFLISFYEKMQSDKGSIPDRFSAQQFSDYHSELNMSSLELGDSALYFCASSFNRGYGSEQFFGPGTRLTVL.